This entry lists 21 T cell receptor beta chains sequenced from one sample in a study of T cells in Graves' hyperthyroidism and ophthalmopathy. TCR beta CDR3 sequences were amplified from RNA transcripts. HTBI primers drove first-round RT-PCR of the TCR CDR3. MiXCR, run by TCRdb on the multiplex PCR reads, gives a single entry per CDR3 protein. The sample records some 360,000 distinct CDR3 sequences, 15% to 20% being singletons. Source material: blood. The receptors shown here come from a woman between 35 and 50 years old with Graves' ophthalmopathy.

The chain combines TRBV4-3 with TRBJ2-7; D is unresolved. The V and J ends lost 1 base and 5 bases respectively, with 15 bases between them. CDR1 LGHNA and CDR2 YSLEER come from the germline V gene. The length of the CDR3 is 15 residues. CDR3 protein: CASSQVVAGGNEQYF. CDR3 sequence (DNA): TGCGCCAGCAGCCAAGTGGTGGCCGGCGGCAACGAGCAGTACTTC.

The chain carries TRBV6-2 or TRBV6-3 and TRBJ2-3; TRBD2 is a possible D gene (6 bases). With 0 bases removed from V and 0 bases from J, the gap between germline ends came to 19 bases. This CDR3 contains 19 residues. Germline CDR1 MNHEY, CDR2 SVGEGT. CDR3 nucleotides: TGTGCCAGCAGTTACTCGACGCGGGGACCCCGGTCTAGCACAGATACGCAGTATTTT. It is translated as CASSYSTRGPRSSTDTQYF.

This clonotype was counted at least ten times. J is TRBJ1-1 and V is TRBV20-1, with D possibly being TRBD1 (5 bases). Germline CDR1 is DFQATT and CDR2 is SNEGSKA (reference sequence). The V end lost 3 bases, the J end lost 5 bases, and 13 bases lay between the germline ends. The CDR3 runs 13 residues. In DNA form, the CDR3 reads TGCAGTGCTAGTCTCGGGGGGGGGACTGAAGCTTTCTTT. The encoded protein is CSASLGGGTEAFF.

The chain joins TRBV12-3 or TRBV12-4 to TRBJ2-7; 7 bases line up with TRBD1. V lost 6 bases to trimming and J lost 4 bases; unmatched junction nucleotides: 9. This CDR3 contains 14 residues. This CDR3 reads CASSWQGVQYEQYF. The CDR3 region has the DNA TGTGCCAGCAGCTGGCAGGGGGTGCAATACGAGCAGTACTTC.

This clonotype was picked up many times. The rearrangement joins TRBV12-3 or TRBV12-4 to TRBJ2-7; D remains ambiguous. Trimming stripped 3 bases from V and 1 base from J, with 19 bases between. The CDR3 length is 17 residues. The CDR3, as DNA: TGTGCCAGCAGTTTTGGTCCCGGTCTAGTGGAGTCCTACGAGCAGTACTTC. Protein sequence: CASSFGPGLVESYEQYF.

This clonotype was observed at least ten times. The V call is TRBV29-1, the J call TRBJ2-5, with no clear D. Germline-derived CDR1 and CDR2 are SQVTM and ANQGSEA. The V end was cut by 6 bases, the J end by 3 bases, with 11 bases between. The length of the CDR3 is 12 residues. The CDR3 DNA is TGCAGCGTAATCTCCCATGAAGAGACCCAGTACTTC. This sequence encodes CSVISHEETQYF. Variable domain in full (rest from reference TRBV29-1 and TRBJ2-5): SAVISQKPSRDICQRGTSLTIQCQVDSQVTMMFWYRQQPGQSLTLIATANQGSEATYESGFVIDKFPISRPNLTFSTLTVSNMSPEDSSIYLCSVISHEETQYFGPGTRLLVL.

A few counts support this clonotype. This may come from a read error, since a much larger clone is one base off. The chain joins TRBV6-2 or TRBV6-3 to TRBJ1-1, with no clear D. CDR1 is MNHEY, CDR2 SVGEGT, per germline. The V end was cut by 8 bases, the J end by 8 bases, with 15 bases between. The CDR3 totals 12 residues. The CDR3 loop is CASGFSRQEAFF. The CDR3 nucleotides are TGTGCCAGCGGTTTCTCGAGGCAGGAAGCTTTCTTT.

This clonotype appeared a few times. V and J are TRBV6-2 or TRBV6-3 and TRBJ2-2; 10 bases match TRBD1. Germline V gene sequence: CDR1 MNHEY, CDR2 SVGEGT. With V trimmed by 6 bases and J by 6 bases, 4 bases remained unmatched. The CDR3 sequence is 14 residues long. The DNA of the CDR3 is TGTGCCAGCAGGACGACAGGGGGCCCCGGGGAGCTGTTTTTT. It yields the protein CASRTTGGPGELFF.

This clonotype was found many times. This chain links TRBV11-2 with TRBJ1-2, with no clear D. This CDR3 comprises 11 residues. Trimming shortened V by 5 bases and J by 8 bases, and 9 bases separated the two germline ends. Germline-derived CDR1 and CDR2 are SGHAT and FQNNGV. The CDR3 nucleotides are TGTGCCAGCAGCAACGGGGTGGGCTACACCTTC. Encoded protein: CASSNGVGYTF.

This clonotype was observed many times. The rearrangement uses TRBV20-1 and TRBJ1-5; possible D gene TRBD1, 6 bases. Trimming stripped 4 bases from V and 6 bases from J, with 16 bases between. The CDR3 runs to 14 residues. Germline lookup yields CDR1 DFQATT and CDR2 SNEGSKA (reference sequence). This chain's CDR3 is CSAKAGAARQPQHF. The CDR3 DNA is TGCAGTGCTAAGGCGGGGGCAGCTCGTCAGCCCCAGCATTTT.

The sample holds many counts of this clonotype. The chain combines TRBV12-3 or TRBV12-4 with TRBJ2-2; possible D gene TRBD1, 5 bases. Trimming left V 6 bases short and J 0 bases short, with 11 bases between. The CDR3 runs 15 residues. The CDR3 loop reads CASSPVGANTGELFF. CDR3 DNA: TGTGCCAGCAGCCCCGTAGGGGCGAACACCGGGGAGCTGTTTTTT.

The sample holds many counts of this clonotype. This chain links TRBV6-1 with TRBJ1-2; the D is unclear. The germline V gene encodes CDR1 MNHNS and CDR2 SASEGT. Trimming stripped 7 bases from V and 4 bases from J, with 16 bases between. This CDR3 comprises 14 residues. In DNA, the CDR3 is TGTGCCAGCACTAACACCCCGGGCAGCTATGGCTACACCTTC. Its translation: CASTNTPGSYGYTF.

This clonotype was recorded many times. The chain recombines TRBV15 with TRBJ1-1; TRBD1 might be the D (6 bases). The CDR3 totals 15 residues. Germline V CDR1 and CDR2: LNHNV, YYDKDF (reference sequence). V was shortened by 5 bases and J by 4 bases, with 17 bases between the two germline ends. Here the CDR3 reads CATSAGEGGRTEAFF. The CDR3 DNA follows: TGTGCCACCAGCGCGGGTGAGGGGGGACGCACTGAAGCTTTCTTT.

At least ten counts were recorded for this clonotype. An end of the junction does not agree with germline; a read error may underlie this. The gene calls are TRBV7-7 and TRBJ2-2; perhaps TRBD2 as D (5 bases). In germline, CDR1 is SSHAT, CDR2 FNYEAQ (reference sequence). The CDR3 length is 14 residues. The CDR3 here is CASSLAYNTGELFF. For the CDR3, the DNA is TGTGCTAGCAGCTTAGCGTACAACACCGGGGAGCTGTTTTTT. Filled out from reference TRBV7-7 and TRBJ2-2, the complete variable domain reads GAGVSQSPRYKVTKRGQDVTLRCDPISSHATLYWYQQALGQGPEFLTYFNYEAQPDKSGLPSDRFSAERPEGSISTLTIQRTEQRDSAMYRCASSLAYNTGELFFGEGSRLTVL.

The table lists this clonotype with many counts. V is TRBV6-5 and J is TRBJ2-7; 8 nucleotides agree with TRBD1. The CDR3 loop spans 13 amino acids. Germline CDR1 is MNHEY and CDR2 is SVGAGI. With V trimmed by 4 bases and J by 9 bases, 8 bases remained unmatched. CDR3 nucleotides: TGTGCCAGCAGTTCTACGGACAGGGTCGCGCAGTACTTC. This encodes CASSSTDRVAQYF.

This clonotype was detected many times. The genes are TRBV6-5 and TRBJ2-3; no reliable D call. This CDR3 has 15 residues. Per germline, CDR1 MNHEY and CDR2 SVGAGI. V dropped 3 bases and J dropped 0 bases, with 10 bases sitting between them. CDR3 sequence (DNA): TGTGCCAGCAGTTATCGGGCTCTTAGCACAGATACGCAGTATTTT. Its translation is CASSYRALSTDTQYF.

This clonotype occurred many times. The junction differs from germline at one of its ends, possibly a read error. The rearrangement uses TRBV27 and TRBJ1-1; 9 positions match TRBD1. CDR1 and CDR2 from the germline V gene are MNHEY and SMNVEV (reference sequence). This CDR3 spans 14 amino acids. The CDR3 nucleotides are TGTGCCAACAGTTCGCCGGGACAGGGTCCTGAAGCTTTCTTT. The encoded protein is CANSSPGQGPEAFF.

This clonotype was recorded at least ten times. The chain combines TRBV28 with TRBJ1-1; TRBD1 is a possible D gene (5 bases). This CDR3 has 17 amino acids. V was trimmed by 1 base and J by 4 bases, leaving 19 bases between them. CDR1 and CDR2 (germline): MDHEN, SYDVKM. CDR3 region: CASSLFLRVGVGTEAFF. As DNA, the CDR3 is TGTGCCAGCAGTTTATTCCTCCGGGTGGGGGTTGGCACTGAAGCTTTCTTT.

This clonotype was counted many times. The chain couples TRBV6-5 to TRBJ2-7; D is possibly TRBD1 or TRBD2 (5 bases each). This CDR3 is built from 16 residues. Germline V CDR1 and CDR2: MNHEY, SVGAGI. Trimming pared 5 bases from V and 6 bases from J, leaving 23 bases between. CDR3 in DNA: TGTGCCAGCAGTCCCTCCGGGACGGCGAAAAGTGGCGAGCAGTACTTC. Protein product: CASSPSGTAKSGEQYF.

This clonotype occurred a few times. The chain carries TRBV11-1 and TRBJ2-2; D remains ambiguous. The CDR3 spans 16 residues. Trimming shortened V by 5 bases and J by 1 base, and 14 bases separated the two germline ends. Germline values: CDR1 SGHAT, CDR2 FQDESV (reference sequence). CDR3 DNA sequence: TGTGCCAGCAGCCCGTATCTTAATTTGAACACCGGGGAGCTGTTTTTT. Translated, it gives CASSPYLNLNTGELFF. Variable domain in full (rest from reference TRBV11-1 and TRBJ2-2): EAEVAQSPRYKITEKSQAVAFWCDPISGHATLYWYRQILGQGPELLVQFQDESVVDDSQLPKDRFSAERLKGVDSTLKIQPAELGDSAMYLCASSPYLNLNTGELFFGEGSRLTVL.

This clonotype was observed at least ten times. V is TRBV12-5 and J is TRBJ2-4; D unclear. Trimming took off 4 bases at V and 0 bases at J, with 10 bases between the two ends. The germline CDR1 and CDR2 sequences are LGHNT and FRNRAP. There are 15 residues in the CDR3. Written as DNA, the CDR3 is TGTGCTAGTGGTTCCCCCGTAATAGCCAAAAACATTCAGTACTTC. Its protein product is CASGSPVIAKNIQYF.